This TCR beta chain was obtained from a study of vaccination and CD4 T cells after COVID-19. Overall study: Post-diagnosis, post-COVID samples were collected after a median approximately 91 days, ranging 35 to 161. A CEFX pool, an HIV-1 Nef pool, or else no peptide went into the control cultures. Study-wide results and caveats: In convalescent patients, a median 86.3% of reactive clones appeared only post-vaccination.

Sequence data for DNA of cultured CD4+ T cells were generated by the Oncomine TCR Beta short-read assay. TCRdb analysed the PCR reads with MiXCR anew, one entry per CDR3 protein. The data show about 14,000 distinct CDR3 sequences, 20% to 25% seen once. Noted treatment: approximately nine-day PBMC culture with coronavirus spike peptide pools or control peptides (ViraFEST assay). It was after around eleven days of culture that CD4+ T cells were isolated by negative selection. Germline CDR1 LGHNA, CDR2 YNFKEQ. This CDR3 spans 16 amino acids. V lost 0 bases and J 3 bases, leaving 12 bases between the germline ends. This clonotype was detected a few times. As yet, its antigen is unknown.

The source was CD4+ T cells from blood, cultured in vitro, collected after SARS-CoV-2 vaccination. The TCR was taken from a human donor who had recovered from COVID-19. The chain carries TRBV4-2 and TRBJ1-5; D gene ambiguous. As DNA, the CDR3 is TGTGCCAGCAGCCAAGAGGCTGGGTCTGCCAATCAGCCCCAGCATTTT. It is translated as CASSQEAGSANQPQHF.